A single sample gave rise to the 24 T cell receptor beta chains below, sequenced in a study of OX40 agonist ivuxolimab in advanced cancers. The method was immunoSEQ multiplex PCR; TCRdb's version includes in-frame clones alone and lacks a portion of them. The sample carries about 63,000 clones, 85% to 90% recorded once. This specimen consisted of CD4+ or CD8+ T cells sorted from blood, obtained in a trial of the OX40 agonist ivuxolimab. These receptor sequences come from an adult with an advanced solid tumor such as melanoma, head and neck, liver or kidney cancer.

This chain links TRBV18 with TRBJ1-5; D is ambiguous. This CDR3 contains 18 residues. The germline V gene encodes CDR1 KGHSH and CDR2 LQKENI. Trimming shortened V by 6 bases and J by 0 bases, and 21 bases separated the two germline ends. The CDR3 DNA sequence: TGTGCCAGCTCTGACTCCTACTCACCCCCCGTTAGCAATCAGCCCCAGCATTTT. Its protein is CASSDSYSPPVSNQPQHF.

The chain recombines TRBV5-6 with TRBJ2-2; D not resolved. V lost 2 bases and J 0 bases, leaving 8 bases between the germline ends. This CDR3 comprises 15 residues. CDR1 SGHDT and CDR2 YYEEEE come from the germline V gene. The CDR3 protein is CASSFPRTNTGELFF. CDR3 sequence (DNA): TGTGCCAGCAGCTTCCCGAGGACGAACACCGGGGAGCTGTTTTTT.

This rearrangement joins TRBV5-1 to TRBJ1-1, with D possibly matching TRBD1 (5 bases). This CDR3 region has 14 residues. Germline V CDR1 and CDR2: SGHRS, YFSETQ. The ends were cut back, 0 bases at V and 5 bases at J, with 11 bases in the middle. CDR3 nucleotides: TGCGCCAGCAGCTTGGGAGCAGGGCAAACTGAAGCTTTCTTT. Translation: CASSLGAGQTEAFF.

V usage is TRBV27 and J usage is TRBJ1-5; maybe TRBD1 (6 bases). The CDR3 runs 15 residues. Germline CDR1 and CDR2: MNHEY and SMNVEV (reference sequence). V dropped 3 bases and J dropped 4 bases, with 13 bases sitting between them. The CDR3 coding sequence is TGTGCCAGCAGTTTCGTGACAGGAGAGAATCAGCCCCAGCATTTT. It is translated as CASSFVTGENQPQHF.

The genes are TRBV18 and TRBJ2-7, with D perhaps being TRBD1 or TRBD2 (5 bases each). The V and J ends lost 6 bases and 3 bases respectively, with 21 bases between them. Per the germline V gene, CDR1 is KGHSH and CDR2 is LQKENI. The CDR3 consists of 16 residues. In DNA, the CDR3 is TGTGCCAGCTCGGCTTACCGGGACGGCGGCTTCTACGAGCAGTACTTC. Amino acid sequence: CASSAYRDGGFYEQYF.

The CDR3 DNA is TGCGCCAGCAGGGGGACAGGGGACCCCACTGAAGCTTTCTTT. Its translation: CASRGTGDPTEAFF. The chain recombines TRBV10-2 with TRBJ1-1, with 10 nucleotides matching TRBD1. V dropped 6 bases and J dropped 4; count of bases not matched to a gene: 5. The CDR3 covers 14 residues. The germline gives CDR1 WSHSY, CDR2 SAAADI.

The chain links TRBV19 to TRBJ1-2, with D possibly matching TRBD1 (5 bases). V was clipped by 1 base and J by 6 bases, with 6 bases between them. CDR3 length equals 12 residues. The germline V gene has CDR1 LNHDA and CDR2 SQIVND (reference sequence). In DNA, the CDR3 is TGTGCCAGTAGTATAGCAGGGAATGGCTACACCTTC. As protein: CASSIAGNGYTF.

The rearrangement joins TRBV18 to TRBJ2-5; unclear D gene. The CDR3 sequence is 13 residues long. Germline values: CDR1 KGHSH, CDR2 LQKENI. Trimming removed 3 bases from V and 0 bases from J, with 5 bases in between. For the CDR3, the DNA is TGTGCCAGCTCACCCGGCAACCAAGAGACCCAGTACTTC. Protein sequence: CASSPGNQETQYF.

CDR3: CATSRAGGDNYGYTF. The CDR3 DNA sequence: TGTGCCACCAGCAGAGCGGGGGGGGATAACTATGGCTACACCTTC. The chain is built from TRBV15 and TRBJ1-2, with D possibly being TRBD1 (5 bases). Germline loops: CDR1 LNHNV, CDR2 YYDKDF (reference sequence). The CDR3 sequence is 15 residues long. V was clipped by 1 base and J by 1 base, with 10 bases between them.

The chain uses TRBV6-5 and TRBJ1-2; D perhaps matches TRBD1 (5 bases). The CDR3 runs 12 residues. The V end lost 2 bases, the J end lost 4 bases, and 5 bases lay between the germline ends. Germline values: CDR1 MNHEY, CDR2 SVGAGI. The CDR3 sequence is CASSYGGYGYTF. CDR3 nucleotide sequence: TGTGCCAGCAGTTACGGGGGCTATGGCTACACCTTC.

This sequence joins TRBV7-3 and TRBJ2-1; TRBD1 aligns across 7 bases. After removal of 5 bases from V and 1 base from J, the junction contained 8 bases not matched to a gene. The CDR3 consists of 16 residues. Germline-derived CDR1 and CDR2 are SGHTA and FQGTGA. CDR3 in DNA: TGTGCCAGCAGCGCGATGACAGGGAATTCCTACAATGAGCAGTTCTTC. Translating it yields CASSAMTGNSYNEQFF.

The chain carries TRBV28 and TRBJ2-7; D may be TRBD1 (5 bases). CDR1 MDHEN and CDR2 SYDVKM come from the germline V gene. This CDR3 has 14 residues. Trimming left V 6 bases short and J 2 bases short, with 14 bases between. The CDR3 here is CASSPPTDTYEQYF. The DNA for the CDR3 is TGTGCCAGCAGCCCCCCGACAGATACCTACGAGCAGTACTTC.

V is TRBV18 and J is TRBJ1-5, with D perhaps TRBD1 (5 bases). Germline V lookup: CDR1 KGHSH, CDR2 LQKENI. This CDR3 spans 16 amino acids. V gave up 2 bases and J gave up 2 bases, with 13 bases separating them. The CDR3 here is CASSPKEQGGNQPQHF. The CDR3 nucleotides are TGTGCCAGCTCACCAAAGGAGCAGGGTGGCAATCAGCCCCAGCATTTT. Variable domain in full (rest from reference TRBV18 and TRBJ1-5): NAGVMQNPRHLVRRRGQEARLRCSPMKGHSHVYWYRQLPEEGLKFMVYLQKENIIDESGMPKERFSAEFPKEGPSILRIQQVVRGDSAAYFCASSPKEQGGNQPQHFGDGTRLSIL.

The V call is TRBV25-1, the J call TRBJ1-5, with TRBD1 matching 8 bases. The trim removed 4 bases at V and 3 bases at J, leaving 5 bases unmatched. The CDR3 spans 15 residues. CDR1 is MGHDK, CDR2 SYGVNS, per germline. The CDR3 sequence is CASSAGQGPNQPQHF. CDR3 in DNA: TGTGCCAGCAGTGCCGGACAGGGCCCCAATCAGCCCCAGCATTTT.

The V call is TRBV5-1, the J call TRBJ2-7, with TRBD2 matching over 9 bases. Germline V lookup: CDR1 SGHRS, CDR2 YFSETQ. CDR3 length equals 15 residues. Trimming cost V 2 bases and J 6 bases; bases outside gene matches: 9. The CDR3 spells CASSFYLAGTSEQYF. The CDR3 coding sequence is TGCGCCAGCAGCTTCTATCTAGCGGGAACTTCCGAGCAGTACTTC.

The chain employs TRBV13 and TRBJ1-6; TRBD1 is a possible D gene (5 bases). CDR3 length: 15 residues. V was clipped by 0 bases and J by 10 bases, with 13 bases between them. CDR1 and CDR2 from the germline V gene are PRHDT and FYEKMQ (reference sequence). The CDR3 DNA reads TGTGCCAGCAGCTTAGGCCTGGGGCTTCAGTCACCCCTCCACTTT. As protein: CASSLGLGLQSPLHF.

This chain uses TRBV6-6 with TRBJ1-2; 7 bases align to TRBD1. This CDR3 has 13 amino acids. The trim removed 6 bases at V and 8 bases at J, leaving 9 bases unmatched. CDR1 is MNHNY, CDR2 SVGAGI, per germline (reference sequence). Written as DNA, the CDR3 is TGTGCCAGCAGAGAGAGACAGGGTGGAGGCTACACCTTC. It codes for CASRERQGGGYTF.

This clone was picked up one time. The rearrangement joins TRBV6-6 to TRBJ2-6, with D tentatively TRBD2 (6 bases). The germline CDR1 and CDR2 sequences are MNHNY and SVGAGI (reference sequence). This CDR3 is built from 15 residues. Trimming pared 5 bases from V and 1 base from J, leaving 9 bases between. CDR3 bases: TGTGCCAGCAGTCGCGGGATATCTGGGGCCAACGTCCTGACTTTC. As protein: CASSRGISGANVLTF.

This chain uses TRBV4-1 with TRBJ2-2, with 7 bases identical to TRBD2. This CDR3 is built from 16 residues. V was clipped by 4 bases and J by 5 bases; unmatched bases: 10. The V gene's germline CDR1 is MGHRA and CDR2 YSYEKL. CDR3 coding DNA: TGCGCCAGCAGCCGCCTTGGGGGAGGGGCGACCGGGGAGCTGTTTTTT. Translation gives CASSRLGGGATGELFF.

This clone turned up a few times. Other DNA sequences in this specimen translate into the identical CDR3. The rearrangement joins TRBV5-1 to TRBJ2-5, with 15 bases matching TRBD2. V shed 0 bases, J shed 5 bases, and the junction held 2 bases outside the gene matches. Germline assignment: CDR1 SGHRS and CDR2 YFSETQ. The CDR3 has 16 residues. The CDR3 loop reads CASSLGTSGGAETQYF. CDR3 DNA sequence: TGCGCCAGCAGCTTGGGGACTAGCGGGGGGGCGGAGACCCAGTACTTC.

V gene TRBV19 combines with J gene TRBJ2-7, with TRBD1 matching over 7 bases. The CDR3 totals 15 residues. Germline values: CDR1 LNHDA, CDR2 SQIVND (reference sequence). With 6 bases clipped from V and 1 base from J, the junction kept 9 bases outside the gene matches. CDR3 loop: CASRRPPGQSYEQYF. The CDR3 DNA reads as TGTGCCAGTAGACGCCCCCCGGGACAGTCCTACGAGCAGTACTTC.

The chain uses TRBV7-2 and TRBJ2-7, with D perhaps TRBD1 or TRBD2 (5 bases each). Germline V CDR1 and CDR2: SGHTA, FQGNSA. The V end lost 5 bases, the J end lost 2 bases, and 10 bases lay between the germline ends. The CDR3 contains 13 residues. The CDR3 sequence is CASSLWGPYEQYF. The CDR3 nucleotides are TGTGCCAGCAGCCTTTGGGGACCCTACGAGCAGTACTTC.

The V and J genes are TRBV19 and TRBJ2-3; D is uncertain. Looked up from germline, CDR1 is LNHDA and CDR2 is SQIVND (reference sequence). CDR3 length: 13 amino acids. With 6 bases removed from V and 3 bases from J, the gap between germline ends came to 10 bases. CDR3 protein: CASRWSGTDTQYF. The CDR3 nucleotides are TGTGCCAGTAGATGGAGTGGAACAGATACGCAGTATTTT.

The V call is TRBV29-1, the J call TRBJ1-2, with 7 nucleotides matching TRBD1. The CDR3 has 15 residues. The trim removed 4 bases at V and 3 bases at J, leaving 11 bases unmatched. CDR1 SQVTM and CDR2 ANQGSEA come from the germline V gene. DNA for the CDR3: TGCAGCGTTGTTCATTTGAACAGGGGATACTATGGCTACACCTTC. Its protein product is CSVVHLNRGYYGYTF.